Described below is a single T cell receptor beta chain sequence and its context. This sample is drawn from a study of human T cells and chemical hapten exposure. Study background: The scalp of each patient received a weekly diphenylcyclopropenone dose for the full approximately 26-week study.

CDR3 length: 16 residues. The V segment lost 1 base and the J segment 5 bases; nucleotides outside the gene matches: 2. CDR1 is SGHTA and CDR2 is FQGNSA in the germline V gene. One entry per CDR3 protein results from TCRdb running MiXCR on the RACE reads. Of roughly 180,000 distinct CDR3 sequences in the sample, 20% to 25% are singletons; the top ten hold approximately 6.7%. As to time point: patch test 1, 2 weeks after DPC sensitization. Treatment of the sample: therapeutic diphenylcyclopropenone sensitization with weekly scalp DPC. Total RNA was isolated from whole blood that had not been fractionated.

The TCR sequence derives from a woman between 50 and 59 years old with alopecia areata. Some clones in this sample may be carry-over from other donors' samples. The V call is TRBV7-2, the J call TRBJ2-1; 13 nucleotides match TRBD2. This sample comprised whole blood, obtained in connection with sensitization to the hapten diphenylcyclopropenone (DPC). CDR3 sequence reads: CASSLGTSGRHNEQFF. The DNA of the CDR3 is TGTGCCAGCAGCTTAGGGACTAGCGGGAGACACAATGAGCAGTTCTTC.